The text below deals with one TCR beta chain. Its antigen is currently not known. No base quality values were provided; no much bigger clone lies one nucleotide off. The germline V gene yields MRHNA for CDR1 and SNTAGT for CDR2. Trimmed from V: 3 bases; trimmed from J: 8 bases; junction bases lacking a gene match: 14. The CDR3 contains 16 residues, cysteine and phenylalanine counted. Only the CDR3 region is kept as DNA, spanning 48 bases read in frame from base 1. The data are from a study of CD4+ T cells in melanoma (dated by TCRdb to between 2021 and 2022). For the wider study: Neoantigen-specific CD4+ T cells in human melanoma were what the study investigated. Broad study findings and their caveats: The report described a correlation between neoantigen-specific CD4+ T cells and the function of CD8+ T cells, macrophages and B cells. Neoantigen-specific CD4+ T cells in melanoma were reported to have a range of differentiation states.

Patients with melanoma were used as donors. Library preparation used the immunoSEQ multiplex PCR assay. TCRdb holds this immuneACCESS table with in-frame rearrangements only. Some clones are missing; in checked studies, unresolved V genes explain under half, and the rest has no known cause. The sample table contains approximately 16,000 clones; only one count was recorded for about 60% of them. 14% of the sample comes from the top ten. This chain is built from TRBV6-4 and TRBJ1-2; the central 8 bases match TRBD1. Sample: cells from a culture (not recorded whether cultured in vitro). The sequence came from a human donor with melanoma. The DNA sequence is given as TGTGCCAGCAGTGAATCCTTCCAGGGGGCTTTTGGCGGCTACACCTTC. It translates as CASSESFQGAFGGYTF.